Listed here are 10 T cell receptor beta chains from one sample, sequenced in a study of molecular identifiers for immune sequencing clone quantification. Via MiXCR, TCRdb re-called the PCR reads, giving one row per CDR3 protein. The sample holds some 93,000 distinct CDR3 sequences; around 20% are singletons and the top ten take approximately 1%. Sequencing was carried out using naive CD8+ T cells from blood, with Jurkat cell RNA spiked in. Subset in this sample: FACS-sorted CD8+CD4-CCR7+CD45RA+ naive T cells. The receptors originated from a human donor in good health. Some libraries in this study had Jurkat cell RNA spiked in.

This clonotype was detected ten times or more. The rearrangement links TRBV7-9 to TRBJ1-1, with D perhaps TRBD1 (5 bases). Germline-derived CDR1 and CDR2 are SEHNR and FQNEAQ (reference sequence). This CDR3 has 17 amino acids. The germline V and J ends were trimmed by 5 bases and 8 bases, with 27 bases remaining between them. As DNA, the CDR3 is TGTGCCAGCAGCGATCCCGATCGAGAGGGGCCGACCATCGAAGCTTTCTTT. Translated: CASSDPDREGPTIEAFF.

V gene TRBV19 combines with J gene TRBJ2-2; D is tentatively TRBD1 or TRBD2 (6 bases each). The CDR3 totals 16 residues. V lost 10 bases and J 4 bases, leaving 22 bases between the germline ends. CDR1 and CDR2 from the germline V gene are LNHDA and SQIVND (reference sequence). CDR3 sequence: CATHFGRLGGTGELFF. For the CDR3, the DNA is TGTGCCACCCATTTTGGGCGACTAGGGGGCACCGGGGAGCTGTTTTTT.

The chain couples TRBV5-5 to TRBJ2-2, with D perhaps matching TRBD2 (5 bases). This CDR3 region has 16 residues. The germline V and J ends were trimmed by 4 bases and 2 bases, with 15 bases remaining between them. The germline V gene has CDR1 SGHKS and CDR2 YYEKEE (reference sequence). CDR3 amino acids: CASSRQLADNTGELFF. CDR3 bases: TGTGCCAGCAGCCGGCAGCTAGCAGACAACACCGGGGAGCTGTTTTTT.

This chain uses TRBV27 with TRBJ2-7, with a tentative D call TRBD2 (6 bases). Germline assignment: CDR1 MNHEY and CDR2 SMNVEV (reference sequence). V was trimmed by 4 bases and J by 7 bases, leaving 20 bases between them. This CDR3 has 15 residues. This CDR3 is CASSWVTGGTEEQYF. The DNA for the CDR3 is TGTGCCAGCAGTTGGGTCACCGGGGGAACCGAGGAGCAGTACTTC.

This clonotype was seen ten or more times. J is TRBJ2-3 and V is TRBV9; D is unresolved. V lost 2 bases and J 4 bases, leaving 14 bases between the germline ends. The CDR3 covers 15 residues. Germline V gene data show CDR1 as SGDLS and CDR2 as YYNGEE. DNA for the CDR3: TGTGCCAGCAGCGTTGGTGTTCATAGCTCAGATACGCAGTATTTT. This encodes CASSVGVHSSDTQYF.

This clonotype has at least ten counts. The chain couples TRBV12-3 or TRBV12-4 to TRBJ2-3; D call uncertain. Trimming stripped 6 bases from V and 5 bases from J, with 24 bases between. The CDR3 runs 17 residues. In DNA, the CDR3 is TGTGCCAGCAGCTCCCTTTACCGACCTACCGAAGGAGATACGCAGTATTTT. Translated, it gives CASSSLYRPTEGDTQYF.

The chain joins TRBV30 to TRBJ2-7; 7 bases fit TRBD1. CDR1 GTSNPN and CDR2 SVGIG come from the germline V gene (reference sequence). V was clipped by 5 bases and J by 3 bases; unmatched bases: 1. The CDR3 is 11 amino acids. CDR3 coding DNA: TGTGCCTGGGGGGACAGCTACGAGCAGTACTTC. This translates into CAWGDSYEQYF. Using reference TRBV30 and TRBJ2-7 for the parts outside the CDR3, the full variable domain is SQTIHQWPATLVQPVGSPLSLECTVEGTSNPNLYWYRQAAGRGLQLLFYSVGIGQISSEVPQNLSASRPQDRQFILSSKKLLLSDSGFYLCAWGDSYEQYFGPGTRLTVT.

The chain has TRBV29-1 and TRBJ2-3; tentatively, D is TRBD1 or TRBD2 (6 bases each). The CDR3 runs to 14 residues. V lost 1 base and J lost 5, with 13 bases in between. Germline-derived CDR1 and CDR2 are SQVTM and ANQGSEA. The CDR3 here is CSVEGWGREDTQYF. The CDR3 DNA follows: TGCAGCGTTGAAGGGTGGGGGCGGGAAGATACGCAGTATTTT.

The J gene is TRBJ2-3, the V gene TRBV5-8, with D unclear. The CDR3 has 15 residues. In germline, CDR1 is SGHTS, CDR2 YDEGEE. With 7 bases removed from V and 4 bases from J, the gap between germline ends came to 19 bases. CDR3 amino acids: CASCVALRLPDTQYF. In DNA, the CDR3 is TGTGCCAGCTGTGTGGCTTTGCGGCTCCCAGATACGCAGTATTTT.

Worth noting for this clonotype: One base away lies a much larger clone, so this may be a sequencing read error. The gene calls are TRBV11-2 and TRBJ2-3; D tentatively reads TRBD1 or TRBD2 (5 bases each). The V gene's germline CDR1 is SGHAT and CDR2 FQNNGV. This CDR3 comprises 16 residues. The CDR3, as DNA: TGTGCCAGCAGCCACGGGGTATTCGGGTCGACAGATACGCAGTGTTTT. As protein: CASSHGVFGSTDTQCF.